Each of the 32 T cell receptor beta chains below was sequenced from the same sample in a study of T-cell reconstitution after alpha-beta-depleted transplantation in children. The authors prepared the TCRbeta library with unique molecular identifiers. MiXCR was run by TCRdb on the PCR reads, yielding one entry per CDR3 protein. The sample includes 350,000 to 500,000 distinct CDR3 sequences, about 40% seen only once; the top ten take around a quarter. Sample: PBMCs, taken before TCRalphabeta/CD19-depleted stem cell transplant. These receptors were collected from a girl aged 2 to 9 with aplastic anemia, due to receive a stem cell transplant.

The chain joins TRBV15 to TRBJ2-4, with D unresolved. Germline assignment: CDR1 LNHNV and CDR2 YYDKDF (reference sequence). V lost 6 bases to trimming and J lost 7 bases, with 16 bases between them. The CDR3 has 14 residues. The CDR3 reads CATRFSVDLNIQYF. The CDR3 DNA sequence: TGTGCCACCAGATTTTCGGTGGATCTCAACATTCAGTACTTC. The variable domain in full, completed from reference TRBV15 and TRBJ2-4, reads DAMVIQNPRYQVTQFGKPVTLSCSQTLNHNVMYWYQQKSSQAPKLLFHYYDKDFNNEADTPDNFQSRRPNTSFCFLDIRSPGLGDTAMYLCATRFSVDLNIQYFGAGTRLSVL.

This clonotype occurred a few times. CDR3 residues: CASSPAGTGGGEAFF. The CDR3 nucleotides read TGTGCCAGCAGTCCCGCCGGGACAGGGGGAGGTGAAGCTTTCTTT. V gene TRBV28 combines with J gene TRBJ1-1, with TRBD1 identical over 11 bases. Germline CDR1 is MDHEN and CDR2 is SYDVKM. With V trimmed by 5 bases and J by 7 bases, 9 bases remained unmatched. CDR3 size: 15 residues.

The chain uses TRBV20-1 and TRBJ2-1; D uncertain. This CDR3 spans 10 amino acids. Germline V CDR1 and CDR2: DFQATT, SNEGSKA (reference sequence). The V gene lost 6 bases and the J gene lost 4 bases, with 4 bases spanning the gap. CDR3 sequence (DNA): TGCAGTGCAGTGTACAATGAGCAGTTCTTC. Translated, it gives CSAVYNEQFF.

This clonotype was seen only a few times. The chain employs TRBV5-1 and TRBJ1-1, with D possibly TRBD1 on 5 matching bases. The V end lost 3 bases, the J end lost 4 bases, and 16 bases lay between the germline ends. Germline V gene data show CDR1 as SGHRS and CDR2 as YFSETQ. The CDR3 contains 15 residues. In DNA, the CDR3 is TGCGCCAGCAGCTATACTGGGACTGAAGTCACTGAAGCTTTCTTT. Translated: CASSYTGTEVTEAFF.

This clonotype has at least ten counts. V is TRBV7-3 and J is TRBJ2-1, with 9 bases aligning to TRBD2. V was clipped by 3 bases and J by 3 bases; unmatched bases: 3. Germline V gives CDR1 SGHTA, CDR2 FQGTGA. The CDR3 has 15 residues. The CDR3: CASSLAGGDYNEQFF. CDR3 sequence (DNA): TGTGCCAGCAGCTTGGCGGGAGGGGACTACAATGAGCAGTTCTTC. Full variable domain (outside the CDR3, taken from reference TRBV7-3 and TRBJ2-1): GAGVSQTPSNKVTEKGKYVELRCDPISGHTALYWYRQSLGQGPEFLIYFQGTGAADDSGLPNDRFFAVRPEGSVSTLKIQRTERGDSAVYLCASSLAGGDYNEQFFGPGTRLTVL.

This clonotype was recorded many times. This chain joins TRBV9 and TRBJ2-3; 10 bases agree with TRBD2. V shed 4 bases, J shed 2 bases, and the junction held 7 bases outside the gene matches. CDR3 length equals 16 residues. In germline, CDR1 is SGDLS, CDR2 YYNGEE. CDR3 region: CASSSRLAGNTDTQYF. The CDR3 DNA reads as TGTGCCAGCAGCTCCCGACTAGCGGGTAACACAGATACGCAGTATTTT.

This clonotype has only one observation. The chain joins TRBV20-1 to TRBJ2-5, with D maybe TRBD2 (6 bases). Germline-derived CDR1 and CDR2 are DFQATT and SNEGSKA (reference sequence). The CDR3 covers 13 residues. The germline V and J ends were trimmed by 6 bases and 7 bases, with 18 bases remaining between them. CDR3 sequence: CSAEGPSVRTQYF. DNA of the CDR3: TGCAGTGCAGAGGGTCCTAGCGTCCGGACCCAGTACTTC.

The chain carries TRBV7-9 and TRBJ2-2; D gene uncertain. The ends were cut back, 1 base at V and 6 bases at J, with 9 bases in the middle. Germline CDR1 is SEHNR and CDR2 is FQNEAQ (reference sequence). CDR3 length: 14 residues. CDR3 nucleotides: TGTGCCAGCAGCTTAGACTTCGAGGCCGGGGAGCTGTTTTTT. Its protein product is CASSLDFEAGELFF.

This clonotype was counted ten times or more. CDR3 sequence (DNA): TGTGCCAGCAGCATCAAAGCGGGTAGCAATCAGCCCCAGCATTTT. This codes for CASSIKAGSNQPQHF. The rearrangement uses TRBV7-2 and TRBJ1-5, with D unresolved. Germline values: CDR1 SGHTA, CDR2 FQGNSA. Trimming shortened V by 5 bases and J by 0 bases, and 11 bases separated the two germline ends. The CDR3 length is 15 residues.

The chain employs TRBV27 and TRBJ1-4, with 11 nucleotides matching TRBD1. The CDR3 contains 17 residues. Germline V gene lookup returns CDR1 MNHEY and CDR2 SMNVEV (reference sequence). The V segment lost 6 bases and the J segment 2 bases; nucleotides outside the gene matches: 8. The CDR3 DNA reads TGTGCCAGCAGCTCCCGGACAGGGGGCAGGACTAATGAAAAACTGTTTTTT. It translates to CASSSRTGGRTNEKLFF.

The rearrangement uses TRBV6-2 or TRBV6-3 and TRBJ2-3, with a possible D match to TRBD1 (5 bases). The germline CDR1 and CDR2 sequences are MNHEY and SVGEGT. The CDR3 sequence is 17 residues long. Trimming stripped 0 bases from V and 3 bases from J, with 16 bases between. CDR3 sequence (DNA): TGTGCCAGCAGTTACTCCCCGTTGGGGCGCTGGACAGATACGCAGTATTTT. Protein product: CASSYSPLGRWTDTQYF.

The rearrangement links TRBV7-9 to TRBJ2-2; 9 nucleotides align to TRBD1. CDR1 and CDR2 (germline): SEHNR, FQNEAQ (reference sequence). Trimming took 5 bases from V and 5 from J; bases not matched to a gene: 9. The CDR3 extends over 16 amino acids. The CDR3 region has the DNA TGTGCCAGCAGCCCCCGGACAGGGGCCTCTACCGGGGAGCTGTTTTTT. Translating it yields CASSPRTGASTGELFF.

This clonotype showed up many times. CDR3 nucleotides: TGTGCCAGCAGCCGTTCGAAGTGGGAGGGCCCAAACATTCAGTACTTC. Amino acids: CASSRSKWEGPNIQYF. J is TRBJ2-4 and V is TRBV7-2; 7 positions agree with TRBD2. Germline CDR1 is SGHTA and CDR2 is FQGNSA. The CDR3 covers 16 residues. Unmatched junction bases numbered 13, after V lost 5 bases and J lost 6 bases.

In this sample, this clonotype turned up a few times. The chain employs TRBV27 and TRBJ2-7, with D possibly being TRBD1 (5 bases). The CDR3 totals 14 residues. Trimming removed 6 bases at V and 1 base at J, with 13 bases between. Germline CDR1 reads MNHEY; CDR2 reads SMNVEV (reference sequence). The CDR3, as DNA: TGTGCCAGCAGAGATAGACAGATATCCTACGAGCAGTACTTC. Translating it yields CASRDRQISYEQYF.

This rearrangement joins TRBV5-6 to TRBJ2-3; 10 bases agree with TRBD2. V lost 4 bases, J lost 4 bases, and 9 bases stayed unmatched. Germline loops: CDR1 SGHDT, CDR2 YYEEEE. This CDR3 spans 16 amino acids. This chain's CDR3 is CASSPTLAGRSDTQYF. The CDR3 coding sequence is TGTGCCAGCAGCCCTACACTAGCGGGGAGATCAGATACGCAGTATTTT.

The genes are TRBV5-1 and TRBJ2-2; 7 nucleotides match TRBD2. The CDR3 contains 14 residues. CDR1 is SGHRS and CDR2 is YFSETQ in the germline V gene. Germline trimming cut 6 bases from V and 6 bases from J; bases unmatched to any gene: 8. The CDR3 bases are TGCGCCAGCAATAGTGGGAGGGCAGCCGGGGAGCTGTTTTTT. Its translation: CASNSGRAAGELFF.

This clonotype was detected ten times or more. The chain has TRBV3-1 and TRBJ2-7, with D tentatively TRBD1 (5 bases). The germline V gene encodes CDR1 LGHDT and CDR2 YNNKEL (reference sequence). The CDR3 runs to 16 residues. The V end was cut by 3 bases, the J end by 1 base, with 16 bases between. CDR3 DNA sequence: TGTGCCAGCAGCCATGTCCAACAGGTGGGGTCCTACGAGCAGTACTTC. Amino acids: CASSHVQQVGSYEQYF.

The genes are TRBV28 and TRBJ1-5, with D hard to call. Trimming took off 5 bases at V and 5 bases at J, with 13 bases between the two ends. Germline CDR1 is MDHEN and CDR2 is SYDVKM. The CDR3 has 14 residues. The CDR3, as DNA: TGTGCCAGCAGTCCGCCCAGACCGGATCAGCCCCAGCATTTT. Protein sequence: CASSPPRPDQPQHF.

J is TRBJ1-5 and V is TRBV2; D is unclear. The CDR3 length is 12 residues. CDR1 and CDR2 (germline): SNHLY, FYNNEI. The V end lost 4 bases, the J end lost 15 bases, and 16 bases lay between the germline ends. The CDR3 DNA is TGTGCCAGCAGTGGTAACCCCCCGACCCCGCATTTT. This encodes CASSGNPPTPHF.

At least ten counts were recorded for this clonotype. The CDR3 protein is CASSPPAGQGHGELFF. The CDR3 DNA reads as TGTGCCAGCAGCCCCCCGGCGGGACAGGGCCACGGGGAGCTGTTTTTT. V and J are TRBV5-4 and TRBJ2-2; 9 bases are a match to TRBD1. CDR1 SGHNT and CDR2 YYREEE come from the germline V gene (reference sequence). Trimming took 4 bases from V and 7 from J; bases not matched to a gene: 11. The CDR3 length is 16 residues. Variable domain in full (rest from reference TRBV5-4 and TRBJ2-2): ETGVTQSPTHLIKTRGQQVTLRCSSQSGHNTVSWYQQALGQGPQFIFQYYREEENGRGNFPPRFSGLQFPNYSSELNVNALELDDSALYLCASSPPAGQGHGELFFGEGSRLTVL.

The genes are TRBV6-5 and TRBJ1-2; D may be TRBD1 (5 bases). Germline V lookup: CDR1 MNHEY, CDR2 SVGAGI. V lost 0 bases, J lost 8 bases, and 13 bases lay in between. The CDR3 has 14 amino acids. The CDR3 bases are TGTGCCAGCAGTTACTCGACCGGGGGTGGGGGCTACACCTTC. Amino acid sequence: CASSYSTGGGGYTF.

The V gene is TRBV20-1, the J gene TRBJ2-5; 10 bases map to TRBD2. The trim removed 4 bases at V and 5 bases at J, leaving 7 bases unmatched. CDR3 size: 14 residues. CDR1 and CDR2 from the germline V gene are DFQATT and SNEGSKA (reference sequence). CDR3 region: CSAKELAGMETQYF. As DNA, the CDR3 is TGCAGTGCTAAAGAACTAGCGGGGATGGAGACCCAGTACTTC.

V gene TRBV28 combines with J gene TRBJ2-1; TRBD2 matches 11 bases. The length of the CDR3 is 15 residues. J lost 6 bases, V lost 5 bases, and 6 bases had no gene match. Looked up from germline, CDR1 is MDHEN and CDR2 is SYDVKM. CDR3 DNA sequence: TGTGCCAGCAGTCCCCCTAGCGGGGGGCCCAATGAGCAGTTCTTC. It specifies CASSPPSGGPNEQFF.

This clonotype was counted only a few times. The CDR3 nucleotides read TGTGCCAGCAGTGGTCTAGCGGGCTCCTACAATGAGCAGTTCTTC. It translates to CASSGLAGSYNEQFF. J is TRBJ2-1 and V is TRBV2, with 8 bases fitting TRBD2. The CDR3 runs 15 residues. Germline assignment: CDR1 SNHLY and CDR2 FYNNEI. With 4 bases clipped from V and 0 bases from J, the junction kept 2 bases outside the gene matches.

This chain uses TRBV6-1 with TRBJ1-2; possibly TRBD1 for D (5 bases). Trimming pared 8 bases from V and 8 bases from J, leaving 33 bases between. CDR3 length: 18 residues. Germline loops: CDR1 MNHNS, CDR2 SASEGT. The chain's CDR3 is CASYATVMGLPSPRGYTF. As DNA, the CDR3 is TGTGCCAGCTATGCCACGGTTATGGGGCTTCCCTCCCCTAGGGGCTACACCTTC.

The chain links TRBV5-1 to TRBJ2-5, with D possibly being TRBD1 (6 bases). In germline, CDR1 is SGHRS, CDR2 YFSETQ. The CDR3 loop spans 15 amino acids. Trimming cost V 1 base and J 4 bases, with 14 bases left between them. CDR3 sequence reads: CASSLSAGARETQYF. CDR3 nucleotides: TGCGCCAGCAGCTTGTCGGCAGGGGCGCGAGAGACCCAGTACTTC.

The CDR3 loop reads CAWSAPDRWGYEQYF. In nucleotides, the CDR3 is TGTGCCTGGAGTGCCCCCGACAGGTGGGGCTACGAGCAGTACTTC. The chain uses TRBV30 and TRBJ2-7; maybe TRBD1 (6 bases). V gave up 1 base and J gave up 3 bases, with 16 bases separating them. This CDR3 has 15 amino acids. The V gene's germline CDR1 is GTSNPN and CDR2 SVGIG (reference sequence).

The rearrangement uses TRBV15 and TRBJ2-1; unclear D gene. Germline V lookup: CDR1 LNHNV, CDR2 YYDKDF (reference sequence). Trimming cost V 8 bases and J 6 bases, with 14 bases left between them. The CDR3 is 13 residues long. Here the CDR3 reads CATRTLVRNEQFF. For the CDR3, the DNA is TGTGCCACCCGAACCCTGGTTCGCAATGAGCAGTTCTTC.

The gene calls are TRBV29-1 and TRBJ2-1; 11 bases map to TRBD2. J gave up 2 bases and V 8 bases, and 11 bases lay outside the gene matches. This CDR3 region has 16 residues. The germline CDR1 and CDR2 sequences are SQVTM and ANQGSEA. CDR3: CSSSSGRPLTYNEQFF. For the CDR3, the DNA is TGCAGCTCTTCTAGCGGGAGGCCTCTCACCTACAATGAGCAGTTCTTC.

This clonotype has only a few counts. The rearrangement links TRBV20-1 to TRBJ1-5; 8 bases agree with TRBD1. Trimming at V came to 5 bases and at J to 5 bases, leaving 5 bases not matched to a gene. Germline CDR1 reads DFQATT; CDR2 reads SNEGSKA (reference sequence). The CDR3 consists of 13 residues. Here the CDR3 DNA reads TGCAGTGCTCGCAGGGGGCCGGATCAGCCCCAGCATTTT. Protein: CSARRGPDQPQHF.

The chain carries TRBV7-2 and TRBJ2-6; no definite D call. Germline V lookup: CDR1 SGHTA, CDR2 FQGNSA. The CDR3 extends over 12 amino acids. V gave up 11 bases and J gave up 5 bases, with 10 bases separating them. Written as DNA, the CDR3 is TGTGCCTCCCTGAGTTGGGCCAACGTCCTGACTTTC. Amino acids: CASLSWANVLTF. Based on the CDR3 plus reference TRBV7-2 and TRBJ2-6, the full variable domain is GAGVSQSPSNKVTEKGKDVELRCDPISGHTALYWYRQSLGQGLEFLIYFQGNSAPDKSGLPSDRFSAERTGGSVSTLTIQRTQQEDSAVYLCASLSWANVLTFGAGSRLTVL.

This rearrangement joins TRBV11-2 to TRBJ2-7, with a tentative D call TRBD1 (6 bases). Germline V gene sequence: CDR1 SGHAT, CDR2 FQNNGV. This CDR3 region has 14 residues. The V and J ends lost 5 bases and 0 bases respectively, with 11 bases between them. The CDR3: CASSNRQVSYEQYF. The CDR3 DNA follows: TGTGCCAGCAGCAACCGACAGGTCTCCTACGAGCAGTACTTC.